The rows below give T cell receptor beta chains drawn from one sample of a study of T-cell memory formation after mild COVID-19. TCRdb independently ran MiXCR on the 5' RACE reads; one entry per CDR3 protein. The table has about 45,000 distinct CDR3 sequences, 6% to 9.5% seen once. Sequencing used PBMCs or a T cell subset sorted from them (not recorded which). The source is a man younger than 35 who had mild COVID-19 (a few samples of this study predate the infection). Cell type and time point are not known. Each CDR3 is given with its conserved first and last residue. D genes are given only for firm matches. Expanded clones get a size class; other rows say once, few or many, or leave the size out.

many	TRBV12-3/TRBV12-4	TRBJ2-1	-	CASKVNYNEQFF	TGTGCCAGCAAGGTGAACTACAATGAGCAGTTCTTC
many	TRBV7-6	TRBJ2-3	-	CASSSTGLADTQYF	TGTGCCAGCAGCTCGACTGGACTGGCAGATACGCAGTATTTT
few	TRBV7-2	TRBJ1-1	TRBD1	CASSPRGLGEAFF	TGTGCCAGCAGCCCCAGGGGGTTGGGTGAAGCTTTCTTT
few	TRBV10-3	TRBJ2-1	TRBD1	CAIRGQGGYNEQFF	TGTGCCATCAGGGGACAGGGTGGTTACAATGAGCAGTTCTTC
few	TRBV28	TRBJ1-2	-	CASSLYRVYGYTF	TGTGCCAGCAGTTTGTACAGGGTATATGGCTACACCTTC
-	TRBV3-1	TRBJ2-1	-	CASSQVDEQFF	TGTGCCAGCAGCCAAGTCGATGAGCAGTTCTTC
many	TRBV5-1	TRBJ2-1	TRBD2	CASSFSSGGARNEQFF	TGCGCCAGCAGCTTTTCTAGCGGGGGGGCCAGAAATGAGCAGTTCTTC
few	TRBV9	TRBJ1-2	-	CASSLGGWRFDYGYTF	TGTGCCAGCTCCCTGGGAGGGTGGAGATTCGACTATGGCTACACCTTC
-	TRBV7-9	TRBJ2-5	-	CASSRWSAGSMETQYF	TGTGCCAGCAGCCGGTGGTCGGCGGGTAGTATGGAGACCCAGTACTTC
few	TRBV7-2	TRBJ1-1	-	CASSLVLDTEAFF	TGTGCCAGCAGCTTAGTTTTGGACACTGAAGCTTTCTTT
-	TRBV7-9	TRBJ1-5	-	CASSRYEGGYSNQPRHF	TGTGCCAGCAGCCGTTACGAGGGCGGTTATAGCAATCAGCCCCGGCATTTT
-	TRBV29-1	TRBJ2-1	-	CSDARGTSYNEQFF	TGCAGCGACGCGCGGGGTACCTCCTACAATGAGCAGTTCTTC
-	TRBV5-1	TRBJ2-5	TRBD2	CASSRGTSGGALEGETQYF	TGCGCCAGCAGCCGGGGGACTAGCGGGGGAGCCCTGGAGGGAGAGACCCAGTACTTC
-	TRBV6-2/TRBV6-3	TRBJ2-1	-	CASTDQFVEQFF	TGTGCCAGCACTGACCAATTTGTTGAGCAGTTCTTC
-	TRBV20-1	TRBJ1-2	-	CSASPNYGYTF	TGCAGTGCTAGCCCGAACTATGGCTACACCTTC
many	TRBV4-2	TRBJ2-5	-	CASSQRPRSGAIQETQYF	TGTGCCAGCAGCCAACGCCCTCGGTCAGGGGCCATCCAAGAGACCCAGTACTTC
few	TRBV5-1	TRBJ1-1	TRBD1	CASKTGMNTEAFF	TGCGCCAGTAAGACAGGGATGAACACTGAAGCTTTCTTT
-	TRBV2	TRBJ2-5	-	CASSEVGVKGTQYF	TGTGCCAGCAGTGAAGTTGGGGTCAAGGGGACCCAGTACTTC
few	TRBV19	TRBJ1-5	-	CASSPIGSNQPQHF	TGTGCCAGTAGTCCAATAGGGAGTAATCAGCCCCAGCATTTT
few	TRBV13	TRBJ2-3	TRBD2	CASSISGGNTDTQYF	TGTGCCAGCAGCATTAGCGGGGGGAACACAGATACGCAGTATTTT
-	TRBV4-3	TRBJ2-3	-	CASRRERASPDTQYF	TGCGCCAGCAGAAGGGAGAGGGCTAGTCCCGATACGCAGTATTTT
many	TRBV6-6	TRBJ2-7	-	CASSYLNTIEQYF	TGTGCCAGCAGTTACTTAAACACGATCGAGCAGTACTTC
few	TRBV12-3/TRBV12-4	TRBJ2-6	TRBD2	CASSPSRAGLAGANVLTF	TGTGCCAGCAGTCCTTCAAGAGCGGGGTTGGCTGGGGCCAACGTCCTGACTTTC
-	TRBV3-1	TRBJ1-6	-	CASSQRGSGAGSPLHF	TGTGCCAGCAGCCAGAGGGGTAGCGGGGCGGGATCACCCCTCCACTTT
few	TRBV10-2	TRBJ1-1	-	CASSGGVNTEAFF	TGCGCCAGCAGTGGGGGAGTGAACACTGAAGCTTTCTTT
many	TRBV7-2	TRBJ2-3	TRBD2	CASSLGGNSDTQYF	TGTGCCAGCAGCTTGGGGGGGAATTCAGATACGCAGTATTTT
many	TRBV7-2	TRBJ1-3	TRBD1	CASVVSWDRTSSGNTIYF	TGTGCCAGCGTTGTGAGCTGGGACAGGACTTCCTCTGGAAACACCATATATTTT
-	TRBV28	TRBJ2-3	-	CASCDPARQYF	TGTGCCAGCTGCGATCCTGCAAGGCAGTATTTT
few	TRBV6-2/TRBV6-3	TRBJ2-3	-	CASSRGVVADTQYF	TGTGCCAGCAGTAGGGGGGTAGTTGCAGATACGCAGTATTTT
-	TRBV4-3	TRBJ2-3	TRBD2	CASSQDPSGGALYTQYF	TGCGCCAGCAGCCAAGATCCCAGCGGGGGGGCATTGTATACGCAGTATTTT
few	TRBV19	TRBJ2-1	TRBD2	CASSMKGTRPYNEQFF	TGTGCCAGTAGTATGAAGGGGACTAGACCTTACAATGAGCAGTTCTTC
-	TRBV7-9	TRBJ1-3	TRBD1	CASSAGQGGNTIYF	TGTGCCAGCAGCGCGGGACAGGGGGGAAACACCATATATTTT
many	TRBV19	TRBJ2-7	TRBD1	CASRTTGGPYEQYF	TGTGCCAGTCGTACCACAGGGGGACCTTACGAGCAGTACTTC
many	TRBV5-1	TRBJ2-1	-	CASTGTLSYNEQFF	TGCGCCAGCACCGGGACCCTCTCCTACAATGAGCAGTTCTTC
many	TRBV5-1	TRBJ2-3	-	CASSLVQGGADTQYF	TGCGCCAGCAGCTTGGTTCAGGGCGGTGCAGATACGCAGTATTTT
few	TRBV7-9	TRBJ1-1	-	CASSLRGVSVGEAFF	TGTGCCAGCAGCTTAAGGGGGGTATCGGTTGGCGAAGCTTTCTTT
many	TRBV5-1	TRBJ2-5	TRBD1	CASGTAQETQYF	TGCGCCAGCGGGACAGCCCAAGAGACCCAGTACTTC
-	TRBV20-1	TRBJ2-7	-	CSASWQTGEQYF	TGCAGTGCTAGCTGGCAAACCGGCGAGCAGTACTTC
-	TRBV12-3/TRBV12-4	TRBJ1-1	-	CASSPGGQRTTEAFF	TGTGCCAGCAGTCCCGGCGGACAGAGAACCACTGAAGCTTTCTTT
-	TRBV15	TRBJ1-3	-	CATSRDRDASGNTIYF	TGTGCCACCAGCAGAGATCGGGACGCCTCTGGAAACACCATATATTTT
many	TRBV27	TRBJ2-5	-	CASRLWANGGVETQYF	TGTGCCAGCCGCTTGTGGGCGAATGGGGGTGTAGAGACCCAGTACTTC
few	TRBV7-2	TRBJ1-2	-	CASSPLRGGGGYTF	TGTGCCAGCAGCCCTTTAAGGGGGGGCGGCGGCTACACCTTC
-	TRBV25-1	TRBJ1-4	-	CASSVPGRGNEKLFF	TGTGCCAGCAGTGTTCCCGGGAGGGGTAATGAAAAACTGTTTTTT
few	TRBV28	TRBJ1-1	-	CASTQDRHTEAFF	TGTGCCAGCACCCAGGACAGACACACTGAAGCTTTCTTT
many	TRBV11-3	TRBJ2-7	TRBD2	CATGGLAGPYEQYF	TGTGCCACCGGTGGGCTAGCGGGGCCCTACGAGCAGTACTTC
many	TRBV4-1	TRBJ1-1	-	CASSQNRVNTEAFF	TGCGCCAGCAGCCAGAACAGGGTGAACACTGAAGCTTTCTTT
few	TRBV6-6	TRBJ1-2	-	CASSYPGRTNYGYTF	TGTGCCAGCAGTTACCCTGGCAGAACTAACTATGGCTACACCTTC
-	TRBV20-1	TRBJ2-5	-	CSAQTLVTQYF	TGCAGTGCTCAGACCTTGGTGACCCAGTACTTC
many	TRBV12-3/TRBV12-4	TRBJ2-3	TRBD2	CASSRGGESTDTQYF	TGTGCCAGCAGTCGGGGGGGGGAGAGCACAGATACGCAGTATTTT